Sequencing of this TCR beta chain was carried out in a study of T cell responses to AZD1222 COVID-19 vaccine. The CDR3 totals 16 residues. Germline CDR1 reads MDHEN; CDR2 reads SYDVKM. J was trimmed by 2 bases and V by 10 bases; bases with no gene match: 12. Assay used: immunoSEQ multiplex PCR; TCRdb lists only in-frame clones, some missing. This table has tens of thousands of clones, about 80% appearing once. This sequence was found in an adult in good health. This specimen was peripheral blood, taken on day 0 of AZD1222 vaccination. This rearrangement joins TRBV28 to TRBJ1-4, with 8 bases that match TRBD1. The CDR3 region has the DNA TGTGCCATCCCCACCTATTGGACAGGGACTAATGAAAAACTGTTTTTT. Translation gives CAIPTYWTGTNEKLFF.